The 5 T cell receptor beta chains below were found in one sample sequenced in a study of OX40 agonist ivuxolimab in advanced cancers. Clones were read by immunoSEQ multiplex PCR, and TCRdb kept only the in-frame ones, dropping some. This sample has 65,000 to 85,000 clones, with more than 70% found just once. This specimen consisted of CD4+ or CD8+ T cells sorted from blood, obtained in a trial of the OX40 agonist ivuxolimab. The source is an adult with an advanced solid tumor such as melanoma, head and neck, liver or kidney cancer.

The J gene is TRBJ1-2, the V gene TRBV4-1, with 8 positions matching TRBD1. The V gene's germline CDR1 is MGHRA and CDR2 YSYEKL. J gave up 4 bases and V 2 bases, and 3 bases lay outside the gene matches. This CDR3 spans 14 amino acids. The DNA of the CDR3 is TGCGCCAGCAGCCAATCACAGGGGGGCTATGGCTACACCTTC. This codes for CASSQSQGGYGYTF.

This chain joins TRBV5-1 and TRBJ1-1, with 7 bases aligning to TRBD1. CDR1 and CDR2 (germline): SGHRS, YFSETQ. Trimming cost V 1 base and J 4 bases; bases outside gene matches: 4. This CDR3 comprises 14 residues. CDR3 DNA sequence: TGCGCCAGCAGCTTGCAGGGGGTGATCACTGAAGCTTTCTTT. Protein: CASSLQGVITEAFF.

This chain links TRBV5-1 with TRBJ1-1, with D possibly TRBD1 on 5 matching bases. Deletions cut 7 bases from V and 1 base from J, with 11 bases between. Per germline, CDR1 SGHRS and CDR2 YFSETQ. This CDR3 is 13 amino acids long. This CDR3 is CASLRGPNTEAFF. CDR3 nucleotides: TGCGCCAGCCTCCGGGGCCCGAACACTGAAGCTTTCTTT.

The chain recombines TRBV28 with TRBJ2-2; TRBD2 matches at 9 bases. Germline V gene data show CDR1 as MDHEN and CDR2 as SYDVKM. This CDR3 is built from 18 residues. J was trimmed by 1 base and V by 6 bases; bases with no gene match: 12. The CDR3 DNA reads TGTGCCAGCAGCCTAGGGACTAGCCGCCCCTGGAACACCGGGGAGCTGTTTTTT. Its protein is CASSLGTSRPWNTGELFF.

The chain has TRBV10-3 and TRBJ1-1; D might be TRBD1 (6 bases). V lost 9 bases, J lost 1 base, and 9 bases lay in between. CDR1 is ENHRY and CDR2 is SYGVKD in the germline V gene. The CDR3 contains 12 residues. In DNA, the CDR3 is TGTGCCATGGGGGGCTCGAACACTGAAGCTTTCTTT. This translates into CAMGGSNTEAFF.